This T cell receptor (beta chain) was captured by sequencing in a study of T cell changes during pregnancy in multiple sclerosis. This CDR3 contains 17 residues. V was cut by 0 bases and J by 4 bases, with 18 bases left in between. Germline-derived CDR1 and CDR2 are MGHRA and YSYEKL. Assay: immunoSEQ multiplex PCR; the TCRdb copy retains only in-frame clones and omits some. The sample comprises 60,000 to 65,000 clones, approximately 90% of which are singletons, and around 2.7% rests with the top ten. This sample comprised peripheral blood, obtained in the second trimester of pregnancy. This receptor was identified in a female donor in good health, enrolled as a control in a pregnancy study. V gene TRBV4-1 combines with J gene TRBJ1-2; D is possibly TRBD1 (6 bases). The DNA for the CDR3 is TGCGCCAGCAGCCAAGAAAGGCGGACAGAGCTCTCCTATGGCTACACCTTC. As protein: CASSQERRTELSYGYTF.